Listed here are 11 T cell receptor beta chains from one sample, sequenced in a study of response to subunit inactivated influenza vaccine. TCRdb called the RT-PCR reads again in MiXCR, with one record for every CDR3 protein. The data show hundreds of thousands of distinct CDR3 sequences, around 8% seen once. The sequencing here drew on PBMCs from blood, taken less than 30 months after vaccination. The receptors shown here come from a man between 50 and 69 years old who received an inactivated influenza vaccine.

This clonotype showed up just a few times. The V call is TRBV6-1, the J call TRBJ2-2; D is unclear. The germline V gene has CDR1 MNHNS and CDR2 SASEGT. Trimming stripped 6 bases from V and 1 base from J, with 18 bases between. This CDR3 has 17 residues. The CDR3 nucleotides are TGTGCCAGCAGCGACGAGTTAGGCAGGATGAACACCGGGGAGCTGTTTTTT. Translation: CASSDELGRMNTGELFF.

This chain connects TRBV20-1 to TRBJ1-1, with D possibly matching TRBD1 (6 bases). The ends were cut back, 6 bases at V and 11 bases at J, with 22 bases in the middle. The CDR3 extends over 13 amino acids. CDR1 is DFQATT, CDR2 SNEGSKA, per germline (reference sequence). This CDR3 is CSAAHRALNRAFF. DNA for the CDR3: TGCAGTGCAGCCCACAGGGCCCTAAATAGGGCTTTCTTT.

This clonotype was seen ten or more times. This may arise from a read error, as a much more abundant clone is one base away. CDR3 nucleotides: TGTGCCAGCAGCTTAGGAAATACGCAGTATTTT. It specifies CASSLGNTQYF. V and J are TRBV7-2 and TRBJ2-3; D gene uncertain. This CDR3 comprises 11 residues. V was shortened by 1 base and J by 7 bases, with 3 bases between the two germline ends. CDR1 and CDR2 (germline): SGHTA, FQGNSA.

The DNA for the CDR3 is TGTGCCAGCAGCTTAACAACAGGGGGCGCGTATGGCTACACCTTC. It specifies CASSLTTGGAYGYTF. This sequence joins TRBV7-2 and TRBJ1-2; 9 nucleotides line up with TRBD1. The trim removed 2 bases at V and 5 bases at J, leaving 6 bases unmatched. Germline V gene sequence: CDR1 SGHTA, CDR2 FQGNSA. The length of the CDR3 is 15 residues.

This clonotype turned up a few times. This chain uses TRBV15 with TRBJ2-7; possible D gene TRBD1, 5 bases. The germline gives CDR1 LNHNV, CDR2 YYDKDF (reference sequence). Deletions cut 0 bases from V and 5 bases from J, with 14 bases between. The length of the CDR3 is 15 residues. The CDR3 region is CATSRDSGIPHEQYF. CDR3 nucleotides: TGTGCCACCAGCAGAGATTCAGGGATCCCCCACGAGCAGTACTTC.

This clonotype was detected a few times. This chain connects TRBV20-1 to TRBJ2-3; TRBD2 matches 8 bases. In germline, CDR1 is DFQATT, CDR2 SNEGSKA (reference sequence). The V segment lost 4 bases and the J segment 4 bases; nucleotides outside the gene matches: 10. The CDR3 runs 15 residues. The CDR3 region is CSAKQVAGRSDTQYF. The CDR3 DNA follows: TGCAGTGCTAAACAAGTAGCGGGAAGGTCAGATACGCAGTATTTT.

The sample holds a few counts of this clonotype. This chain joins TRBV20-1 and TRBJ2-1; a weak D match, TRBD2 (6 bases). Trimming removed 4 bases at V and 0 bases at J, with 10 bases between. The CDR3 is 14 amino acids. From germline, CDR1 is DFQATT and CDR2 SNEGSKA (reference sequence). The CDR3 reads CSAIGGISYNEQFF. The CDR3 coding sequence is TGCAGTGCTATTGGGGGGATCTCCTACAATGAGCAGTTCTTC.

This clonotype was observed a handful of times. The chain employs TRBV10-2 and TRBJ1-5; D remains ambiguous. CDR1 is WSHSY, CDR2 SAAADI, per germline. Trimming shortened V by 7 bases and J by 0 bases, and 7 bases separated the two germline ends. The CDR3 loop spans 13 amino acids. This CDR3 is CASTWGSNQPQHF. For the CDR3, the DNA is TGCGCCAGCACGTGGGGTAGCAATCAGCCCCAGCATTTT.

This clonotype was seen repeatedly, ten times or more. This chain connects TRBV7-3 to TRBJ2-3; TRBD2 matches 12 bases. This CDR3 has 14 residues. J gave up 5 bases and V 4 bases, and 1 base lay outside the gene matches. CDR1 is SGHTA, CDR2 FQGTGA, per germline. This CDR3 reads CASSSGLAGDTQYF. In DNA, the CDR3 is TGTGCCAGCAGCTCGGGACTAGCGGGAGATACGCAGTATTTT.

This clonotype has only a few counts. This chain joins TRBV20-1 and TRBJ1-1; D remains ambiguous. The CDR3 has 13 amino acids. Germline V lookup: CDR1 DFQATT, CDR2 SNEGSKA (reference sequence). Trimming shortened V by 5 bases and J by 6 bases, and 16 bases separated the two germline ends. The CDR3: CSAGRTQGSEAFF. CDR3 nucleotide sequence: TGCAGTGCTGGAAGGACGCAAGGGTCTGAAGCTTTCTTT.

The rearrangement uses TRBV7-2 and TRBJ2-2, with TRBD1 matching over 10 bases. Germline V lookup: CDR1 SGHTA, CDR2 FQGNSA. The CDR3 extends over 16 amino acids. Trimming took 6 bases from V and 4 from J; bases not matched to a gene: 8. CDR3 amino acids: CASRPRQGASTGELFF. The CDR3, as DNA: TGTGCCAGCAGACCAAGACAGGGGGCAAGCACCGGGGAGCTGTTTTTT.